The 6 T cell receptor beta chains in this list originate from one sample, sequenced in a study of OX40 agonist ivuxolimab in advanced cancers. The library was obtained by the immunoSEQ multiplex PCR assay. Held by TCRdb, this immuneACCESS table contains in-frame sequences only and omits some clones. Under half of the omission traces to an unresolved V gene where checked; the cause of the rest is unknown. Across this sample there are fewer than 20,000 clones, with 60% to 80% seen only once. The ten largest clonotypes hold around 15% of the sample. Sequenced here: CD4+ or CD8+ T cells sorted from blood, sampled in a trial of the OX40 agonist ivuxolimab. The source of these receptors is an adult with an advanced solid tumor such as melanoma, head and neck, liver or kidney cancer.

CDR3 region: CASSLTSGTHEQYF. Written as DNA, the CDR3 is TGTGCCAGCAGTTTGACTAGCGGGACCCACGAGCAGTACTTC. The chain links TRBV27 to TRBJ2-7; TRBD2 agrees at 11 bases. J was trimmed by 5 bases and V by 3 bases; bases with no gene match: 3. The CDR3 extends over 14 amino acids. The germline gives CDR1 MNHEY, CDR2 SMNVEV (reference sequence).

The genes are TRBV27 and TRBJ2-2; 13 positions agree with TRBD2. The CDR3 covers 16 residues. CDR1 is MNHEY and CDR2 is SMNVEV in the germline V gene (reference sequence). V trimming: 8 bases; J trimming: 7 bases; junction bases outside the gene matches: 10. The CDR3 region is CASSPGLAGVNGELFF. In nucleotides, the CDR3 is TGTGCCAGCTCTCCTGGACTAGCGGGAGTGAACGGGGAGCTGTTTTTT.

This clone has only a few counts. The gene calls are TRBV5-1 and TRBJ1-3; TRBD1 is a possible D gene (5 bases). The length of the CDR3 is 15 residues. Between the trimmed V and J ends, which lost 0 bases and 4 bases, there was a span of 11 bases. CDR1 SGHRS and CDR2 YFSETQ come from the germline V gene. In nucleotides, the CDR3 is TGCGCCAGCAGCTTGGAGGGGCAGGTCGGAAACACCATATATTTT. Encoded protein: CASSLEGQVGNTIYF. The entire variable domain, with the rest obtained from reference TRBV5-1 and TRBJ1-3, is as follows: KAGVTQTPRYLIKTRGQQVTLSCSPISGHRSVSWYQQTPGQGLQFLFEYFSETQRNKGNFPGRFSGRQFSNSRSEMNVSTLELGDSALYLCASSLEGQVGNTIYFGEGSWLTVV.

The chain links TRBV5-6 to TRBJ2-5, with 8 bases that match TRBD2. This CDR3 spans 15 amino acids. In germline, CDR1 is SGHDT, CDR2 YYEEEE. V was pared by 3 bases and J by 2 bases, with 6 bases of the junction left unmatched. CDR3: CASSWRGGGQETQYF. CDR3 nucleotide sequence: TGTGCCAGCAGCTGGAGGGGCGGGGGGCAAGAGACCCAGTACTTC.

This chain uses TRBV11-2 with TRBJ2-1; D gene unclear. Trimming took off 2 bases at V and 0 bases at J, with 8 bases between the two ends. Germline CDR1 and CDR2: SGHAT and FQNNGV. The CDR3 covers 15 residues. The CDR3 region is CASSLSPGSYNEQFF. The CDR3 bases are TGTGCCAGCAGCTTAAGTCCGGGCTCCTACAATGAGCAGTTCTTC.

This clone was recorded a few times. This rearrangement joins TRBV18 to TRBJ2-7; no clear D. V lost 0 bases and J 2 bases, leaving 11 bases between the germline ends. The germline gives CDR1 KGHSH, CDR2 LQKENI. This CDR3 has 15 amino acids. DNA for the CDR3: TGTGCCAGCTCACCACCGGAACAGTCCCCCTACGAGCAGTACTTC. Amino acids: CASSPPEQSPYEQYF.